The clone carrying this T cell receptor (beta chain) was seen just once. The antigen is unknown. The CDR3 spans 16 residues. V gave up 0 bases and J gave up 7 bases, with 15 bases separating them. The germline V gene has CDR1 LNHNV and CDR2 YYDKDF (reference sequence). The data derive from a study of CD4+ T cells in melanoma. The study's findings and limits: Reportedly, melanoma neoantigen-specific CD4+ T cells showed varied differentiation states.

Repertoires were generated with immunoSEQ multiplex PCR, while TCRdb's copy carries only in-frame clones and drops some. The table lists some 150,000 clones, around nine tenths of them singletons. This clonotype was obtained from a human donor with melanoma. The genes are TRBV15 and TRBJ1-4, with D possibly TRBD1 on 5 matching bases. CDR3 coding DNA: TGTGCCACCAGCAGAGATGATCCGCAGGGTAGTGAAAAACTGTTTTTT. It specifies CATSRDDPQGSEKLFF.